These T cell receptor beta chains were read from a single sample in a study of CD8 T cells in ankylosing spondylitis. One entry per CDR3 protein results from TCRdb running MiXCR on the 5' RACE reads. The data hold hundreds of thousands of distinct CDR3 sequences, with roughly 13% observed a single time. Sequencing was carried out using blood, either unsorted or a sorted T cell fraction (not recorded which). These receptors were obtained from a male donor with ankylosing spondylitis. CDR3s include the opening cysteine and the closing phenylalanine or tryptophan. The D gene is left open where the match is weak. Clone size appears in some rows only: once, few, many, or a class for an expanded clone.

D | J | V | size | CDR3 | DNA
TRBD1 | TRBJ2-2 | TRBV20-1 | . | CSARPLQGIGTGELFF | TGCAGTGCTAGGCCCCTACAGGGGATCGGCACCGGGGAGCTGTTTTTT
. | TRBJ1-5 | TRBV21-1 | many | CASRDGGSNQPQHF | TGTGCCAGTAGGGATGGGGGGAGCAATCAGCCCCAGCATTTT
. | TRBJ2-2 | TRBV29-1 | few | CSVGGSGTGELFF | TGCAGCGTTGGAGGGAGTGGGACCGGGGAGCTGTTTTTT
. | TRBJ1-1 | TRBV18 | once | CASSPPGWNTEAFF | TGTGCCAGCTCACCACCAGGGTGGAACACTGAAGCTTTCTTT
. | TRBJ2-5 | TRBV12-3/TRBV12-4 | few | CASRDTPGEETQYF | TGTGCCAGCCGGGACACTCCGGGGGAGGAGACCCAGTACTTC
TRBD2 | TRBJ2-1 | TRBV7-7 | . | CASSLNLAGLDEQFF | TGTGCCAGCAGCTTAAATCTAGCGGGATTGGATGAGCAGTTCTTC
. | TRBJ1-2 | TRBV5-1 | once | CASRPDGKGNYGYTF | TGCGCCAGCAGGCCTGACGGGAAAGGGAACTATGGCTACACCTTC
. | TRBJ1-1 | TRBV24-1 | few | CATRTAANTEAFF | TGTGCCACAAGGACTGCCGCGAACACTGAAGCTTTCTTT
. | TRBJ1-6 | TRBV9 | . | CASSVGGNQDYNSPLHF | TGTGCCAGCAGCGTAGGAGGAAACCAGGATTACAATTCACCCCTCCACTTT
TRBD1 | TRBJ1-6 | TRBV11-2 | few | CASSHRTGGDNSPLHF | TGTGCCAGCAGCCATCGGACAGGGGGGGATAATTCACCCCTCCACTTT
TRBD2 | TRBJ2-1 | TRBV24-1 | few | CATSESGRYNEQFF | TGTGCCACCAGTGAAAGCGGGAGATACAATGAGCAGTTCTTC
TRBD1 | TRBJ1-1 | TRBV7-2 | . | CASSFRTGGDNTEAFF | TGTGCCAGCAGCTTCAGGACAGGGGGCGATAACACTGAAGCTTTCTTT
. | TRBJ2-5 | TRBV5-6 | . | CASSLWGARETQYF | TGTGCCAGCAGCTTGTGGGGGGCGCGGGAGACCCAGTACTTC
. | TRBJ2-7 | TRBV29-1 | many | CSATEGYEQYF | TGCAGCGCCACTGAGGGCTACGAGCAGTACTTC
. | TRBJ2-7 | TRBV12-3/TRBV12-4 | many | CASSQSRFEQYF | TGTGCCAGCAGCCAGAGCCGCTTCGAGCAGTACTTC
. | TRBJ1-1 | TRBV5-6 | few | CASSLGPGRQRTEAFF | TGTGCCAGCAGCTTGGGGCCGGGACGCCAAAGGACTGAAGCTTTCTTT
TRBD2 | TRBJ2-1 | TRBV7-9 | . | CASSSTSGRGNEQFF | TGTGCCAGCAGCTCAACTAGCGGGAGAGGCAATGAGCAGTTCTTC
TRBD2 | TRBJ2-3 | TRBV27 | few | CASSLSPTSGRAEGTQYF | TGTGCCAGCAGTTTATCCCCTACTAGCGGGAGGGCCGAAGGTACGCAGTATTTT
. | TRBJ1-1 | TRBV12-3/TRBV12-4 | . | CACSLVGGSVWGSTEAFF | TGTGCCTGCAGTTTAGTTGGAGGGAGCGTGTGGGGTTCCACTGAAGCTTTCTTT
. | TRBJ2-2 | TRBV5-5 | few | CASSLGPQADTGELFF | TGTGCCAGCAGCTTGGGCCCACAAGCGGACACCGGGGAGCTGTTTTTT
TRBD2 | TRBJ2-5 | TRBV11-2 | . | CASSLDWAGVGETQYF | TGTGCCAGCAGCTTAGATTGGGCGGGAGTCGGAGAGACCCAGTACTTC